This T cell receptor (beta chain) was sequenced in a study of T-cell reconstitution after alpha-beta-depleted transplantation in children. Study conclusions and caveats: T-cell counts and diversity were attributed mostly to newly produced T cells one year after transplant. Recipient T cells and thymic progenitors that survived gave rise to the high TCRbeta diversity observed at day 60 in some patients. The study reportedly traced alpha-beta T cells about two months after transplant to several hundred expanded graft clones.

This clonotype was observed at least ten times. Antigen specificity is unknown. V was cut by 3 bases and J by 1 base, with 12 bases left in between. This CDR3 region has 14 residues. Germline values: CDR1 SQVTM, CDR2 ANQGSEA. Preparing the TCRbeta library involved the use of unique molecular identifiers. One entry per CDR3 protein, called by TCRdb with MiXCR from the PCR reads. The sample lists 250,000 to 300,000 distinct CDR3 sequences, approximately 10% occurring once. Sequenced material: peripheral blood, taken 180 days after TCRalphabeta/CD19-depleted stem cell transplant. The source of this sequence is a male patient under 10 years old who had a stem cell transplant for chronic granulomatous disease, so the T cells may come from the graft donor. This chain uses TRBV29-1 with TRBJ1-1; D ambiguous. The CDR3 here is CSVDFAAKNTEAFF. DNA for the CDR3: TGCAGCGTTGACTTTGCAGCCAAGAACACTGAAGCTTTCTTT.